One and the same sample provided the 26 T cell receptor beta chains below, sequenced in a study of blood T cell repertoires in COVID-19. Profiled with immunoSEQ multiplex PCR; TCRdb holds only in-frame clones, not every one. The sample shows about 160,000 clones, more than 65% of them seen only once. The sequenced material came from PBMCs or T cells enriched from blood (not recorded which). Receptors originate from a man aged 60-69 years who had recovered from COVID-19.

A few counts support this clone. This rearrangement joins TRBV19 to TRBJ2-2; D perhaps matches TRBD2 (5 bases). Looked up from germline, CDR1 is LNHDA and CDR2 is SQIVND (reference sequence). The V end was cut by 7 bases, the J end by 2 bases, with 11 bases between. The CDR3 is made up of 14 amino acids. The CDR3 spells CASISGINTGELFF. The CDR3 nucleotides are TGTGCCAGTATAAGCGGAATTAACACCGGGGAGCTGTTTTTT.

V and J are TRBV5-1 and TRBJ2-7; 11 bases are shared with TRBD2. Germline trimming cut 0 bases from V and 5 bases from J; bases unmatched to any gene: 4. This CDR3 spans 15 amino acids. Per germline, CDR1 SGHRS and CDR2 YFSETQ. The CDR3 spells CASSLELAGVDEQYF. As DNA, the CDR3 is TGCGCCAGCAGCTTGGAACTAGCGGGAGTGGACGAGCAGTACTTC. Full variable domain (rest looked up from reference TRBV5-1 and TRBJ2-7): KAGVTQTPRYLIKTRGQQVTLSCSPISGHRSVSWYQQTPGQGLQFLFEYFSETQRNKGNFPGRFSGRQFSNSRSEMNVSTLELGDSALYLCASSLELAGVDEQYFGPGTRLTVT.

This clone was counted once. The J gene is TRBJ2-6, the V gene TRBV5-4; 7 bases line up with TRBD2. In germline, CDR1 is SGHNT, CDR2 YYREEE (reference sequence). This CDR3 comprises 15 residues. The V gene end was trimmed by 4 bases and the J gene end by 2 bases; junction bases not matched to a gene: 3. CDR3 bases: TGTGCCAGCAGCGGGAGGGGCCCTGGGGCCAACGTCCTGACTTTC. Translated: CASSGRGPGANVLTF.

The V call is TRBV28, the J call TRBJ1-1; D might be TRBD1 (5 bases). Germline V gene sequence: CDR1 MDHEN, CDR2 SYDVKM. V shed 5 bases and J shed 6 bases, with 22 bases lying between them. The CDR3 is 16 amino acids. CDR3 amino acids: CASSRTPQGRPPEAFF. DNA for the CDR3: TGTGCCAGCAGTCGAACCCCTCAGGGTCGGCCTCCTGAAGCTTTCTTT.

The rearrangement joins TRBV29-1 to TRBJ2-1; the D gene is possibly TRBD1 (5 bases). Trimming shortened V by 1 base and J by 7 bases, and 11 bases separated the two germline ends. Germline V gives CDR1 SQVTM, CDR2 ANQGSEA. The CDR3 contains 13 residues. The CDR3 nucleotides read TGCAGCGTTGAAGGGGTGGGGCCGAATGAGCAGTTCTTC. Its protein product is CSVEGVGPNEQFF.

The V gene is TRBV7-2, the J gene TRBJ2-1; TRBD2 matches 8 bases. This CDR3 region has 15 residues. The trim removed 5 bases at V and 9 bases at J, leaving 12 bases unmatched. CDR1 is SGHTA, CDR2 FQGNSA, per germline. CDR3 protein: CASSPAGLARPEQFF. CDR3 nucleotide sequence: TGTGCCAGCAGCCCCGCAGGACTAGCTCGTCCTGAGCAGTTCTTC. The variable domain in full, with the rest retrieved from reference TRBV7-2 and TRBJ2-1, is GAGVSQSPSNKVTEKGKDVELRCDPISGHTALYWYRQSLGQGLEFLIYFQGNSAPDKSGLPSDRFSAERTGGSVSTLTIQRTQQEDSAVYLCASSPAGLARPEQFFGPGTRLTVL.

The V gene is TRBV9, the J gene TRBJ1-1; TRBD1 agrees at 7 bases. With V trimmed by 3 bases and J by 11 bases, 10 bases remained unmatched. CDR1 is SGDLS and CDR2 is YYNGEE in the germline V gene. This CDR3 is built from 13 residues. CDR3 loop: CASSETQGSQAFF. The CDR3 coding sequence is TGTGCCAGCAGCGAGACACAGGGGTCGCAGGCTTTCTTT.

This clone was counted at least ten times. V usage is TRBV11-2 and J usage is TRBJ2-7; tentatively, D is TRBD2 (5 bases). Per germline, CDR1 SGHAT and CDR2 FQNNGV. V lost 3 bases and J lost 2, with 11 bases in between. CDR3 length: 14 residues. The CDR3 region has the DNA TGTGCCAGCAGCTTTATTGGGAGTGCCTACGAGCAGTACTTC. Protein sequence: CASSFIGSAYEQYF.

This clone was picked up a small number of times. This sequence joins TRBV11-2 and TRBJ2-2, with D perhaps TRBD2 (6 bases). The CDR3 spans 16 residues. The germline CDR1 and CDR2 sequences are SGHAT and FQNNGV. Trimming removed 1 base from V and 4 bases from J, with 13 bases in between. The CDR3 sequence is CASSLVILAPTGELFF. The CDR3 DNA is TGTGCCAGCAGCTTAGTCATCCTAGCGCCCACCGGGGAGCTGTTTTTT.

This clone was detected only a few times. J is TRBJ2-2 and V is TRBV28, with 9 bases that match TRBD2. The germline CDR1 and CDR2 sequences are MDHEN and SYDVKM. After removal of 6 bases from V and 1 base from J, the junction contained 6 bases not matched to a gene. The CDR3 runs to 16 residues. The CDR3 reads CASREGAGGNTGELFF. The CDR3, as DNA: TGTGCCAGCAGGGAAGGAGCGGGAGGGAACACCGGGGAGCTGTTTTTT.

This chain joins TRBV7-2 and TRBJ2-1; 8 bases map to TRBD1. Unmatched junction bases numbered 2, after V lost 1 base and J lost 0 bases. The CDR3 spans 16 residues. The V gene's germline CDR1 is SGHTA and CDR2 FQGNSA. The CDR3 coding sequence is TGTGCCAGCAGCTTAGACAGGGGGAGCTCCTACAATGAGCAGTTCTTC. Translated: CASSLDRGSSYNEQFF.

The rearrangement links TRBV7-2 to TRBJ2-7; D is possibly TRBD2 (6 bases). This CDR3 is 15 amino acids long. The V gene's germline CDR1 is SGHTA and CDR2 FQGNSA. Between the trimmed V and J ends, which lost 2 bases and 5 bases, there was a span of 16 bases. CDR3 loop: CASSLRGIYGDEQYF. CDR3 sequence (DNA): TGTGCCAGCAGCTTACGGGGGATCTACGGGGACGAGCAGTACTTC.

The genes are TRBV5-8 and TRBJ2-1, with D uncertain. CDR1 is SGHTS, CDR2 YDEGEE, per germline. V was cut by 0 bases and J by 9 bases, with 7 bases left in between. This CDR3 region has 12 residues. CDR3 in amino acids: CASSLGGGEQFF. CDR3 in DNA: TGTGCCAGCAGCTTGGGAGGTGGTGAGCAGTTCTTC.

V is TRBV4-2 and J is TRBJ2-2, with 12 nucleotides matching TRBD2. The CDR3 is 16 residues long. Germline CDR1 and CDR2: LGHNA and YNFKEQ. V dropped 3 bases and J dropped 6; count of bases not matched to a gene: 5. The CDR3 DNA is TGTGCCAGCAGCCAGGAGACTAGCGGGAGACCCGGGGAGCTGTTTTTT. Protein product: CASSQETSGRPGELFF.

The chain is built from TRBV12-3 or TRBV12-4 and TRBJ1-1; TRBD1 aligns across 7 bases. The V gene end was trimmed by 6 bases and the J gene end by 7 bases; junction bases not matched to a gene: 8. The CDR3 is 13 amino acids. In DNA form, the CDR3 reads TGTGCCAGCAGGGGGACAGCTGGTCGTGAAGCTTTCTTT. Its protein product is CASRGTAGREAFF.

The chain recombines TRBV18 with TRBJ1-5; no clear D gene. The V gene's germline CDR1 is KGHSH and CDR2 LQKENI. This CDR3 has 13 amino acids. Trimming stripped 0 bases from V and 5 bases from J, with 5 bases between. CDR3 region: CASSPPGDQPQHF. The CDR3 coding sequence is TGTGCCAGCTCACCACCCGGGGATCAGCCCCAGCATTTT.

The gene calls are TRBV29-1 and TRBJ2-7; tentatively, D is TRBD1 (6 bases). The germline V gene encodes CDR1 SQVTM and CDR2 ANQGSEA. With 7 bases removed from V and 3 bases from J, the gap between germline ends came to 16 bases. The CDR3 is 13 residues long. CDR3 residues: CSATDRSNYEQYF. DNA for the CDR3: TGCAGCGCTACGGACAGATCGAACTACGAGCAGTACTTC.

V usage is TRBV6-4 and J usage is TRBJ1-5, with TRBD1 as a possible D gene (5 bases). V was cut by 2 bases and J by 7 bases, with 12 bases left in between. Germline loops: CDR1 MRHNA, CDR2 SNTAGT. The CDR3 has 14 residues. The CDR3 here is CASSDEVGGQPQHF. In nucleotides, the CDR3 is TGTGCCAGCAGTGACGAGGTTGGGGGGCAGCCCCAGCATTTT.

The genes are TRBV4-1 and TRBJ2-1, with 11 bases identical to TRBD1. With V trimmed by 3 bases and J by 3 bases, 4 bases remained unmatched. The CDR3 is 16 residues long. Germline V lookup: CDR1 MGHRA, CDR2 YSYEKL. DNA of the CDR3: TGCGCCAGCAGCCAGGGACAGGGGGTCGGCTACAATGAGCAGTTCTTC. Protein product: CASSQGQGVGYNEQFF.

This clone was counted a single time. The chain joins TRBV9 to TRBJ2-2, with 14 bases that match TRBD2. Germline trimming cut 2 bases from V and 7 bases from J; bases unmatched to any gene: 4. The germline V gene has CDR1 SGDLS and CDR2 YYNGEE. The CDR3 has 16 amino acids. The CDR3 DNA is TGTGCCAGCAGCGTTGGGACTAGCGGGAGCCTCGGGGAGCTGTTTTTT. Protein: CASSVGTSGSLGELFF.

The V call is TRBV5-1, the J call TRBJ2-3; weak D call: TRBD2 (5 bases). CDR1 and CDR2 from the germline V gene are SGHRS and YFSETQ. The CDR3 length is 14 residues. Trimming left V 0 bases short and J 6 bases short, with 11 bases between. DNA of the CDR3: TGCGCCAGCAGCTTGGGTGGCGGGCAGGATACGCAGTATTTT. This encodes CASSLGGGQDTQYF. The variable domain in full, completed from reference TRBV5-1 and TRBJ2-3, reads KAGVTQTPRYLIKTRGQQVTLSCSPISGHRSVSWYQQTPGQGLQFLFEYFSETQRNKGNFPGRFSGRQFSNSRSEMNVSTLELGDSALYLCASSLGGGQDTQYFGPGTRLTVL.

The chain carries TRBV5-4 and TRBJ2-5, with 10 bases identical to TRBD2. The CDR3 is 17 residues long. Germline V gives CDR1 SGHNT, CDR2 YYREEE (reference sequence). The ends lost 4 bases at V and 5 bases at J; junction bases unmatched: 14. Here the CDR3 DNA reads TGTGCCAGCAGCCCCGTGGGGGAGCGGGGGGGGGTGGAGACCCAGTACTTC. Its translation: CASSPVGERGGVETQYF.

The gene calls are TRBV7-2 and TRBJ2-3; 14 bases line up with TRBD2. There are 16 residues in the CDR3. The V and J ends lost 4 bases and 5 bases, in that order; junction bases with no gene match: 5. Germline CDR1 SGHTA, CDR2 FQGNSA. The CDR3, as DNA: TGTGCCAGCAGCTCGGGACTAGCGGGAGACGGAGATACGCAGTATTTT. As protein: CASSSGLAGDGDTQYF.

This sequence joins TRBV30 and TRBJ1-3; tentative D call: TRBD1 (5 bases). V lost 0 bases and J 0 bases, leaving 9 bases between the germline ends. CDR3 length: 15 amino acids. The germline CDR1 and CDR2 sequences are GTSNPN and SVGIG (reference sequence). In DNA, the CDR3 is TGTGCCTGGAGTGTAGGAGGGACCTCTGGAAACACCATATATTTT. This encodes CAWSVGGTSGNTIYF.

The J gene is TRBJ1-4, the V gene TRBV9; tentative D call: TRBD1 (6 bases). Per the germline V gene, CDR1 is SGDLS and CDR2 is YYNGEE. The CDR3 extends over 15 amino acids. Trimming took 0 bases from V and 8 from J, leaving 14 bases between them. The CDR3 loop reads CASSVESGVSEKLFF. For the CDR3, the DNA is TGTGCCAGCAGCGTAGAGTCAGGGGTGAGCGAAAAACTGTTTTTT.

This chain uses TRBV6-4 with TRBJ2-1, with 7 bases that match TRBD1. Losses at the gene ends were 4 bases for V and 9 bases for J; bases not matched to a gene: 6. The V gene's germline CDR1 is MRHNA and CDR2 SNTAGT. The CDR3 is made up of 13 amino acids. In DNA, the CDR3 is TGTGCCAGCAGTGCCACAGGGGCTACTGAGCAGTTCTTC. It encodes CASSATGATEQFF.